Below, 13 T cell receptor beta chains from the same sample are listed, as sequenced in a study of T cell responses to AZD1222 COVID-19 vaccine (dated by TCRdb to the early 2020s). Libraries were constructed by the immunoSEQ multiplex PCR assay. Entries here come from immuneACCESS through TCRdb and include only in-frame sequences with V and J called. Some clones fail to appear in such tables; in the studies checked, an unresolved V gene covers under half of the shortfall, and the cause of the remainder is unknown. In all, the sample holds 80,000 or so clones, and approximately 91% of those were seen once. The ten top clones hold about 5% of the sample. In the paper's terms, the time point label means: baseline before first vaccination. In the paper's terms, the treatment or condition label means: meningococcal conjugate vaccine given as trial control. Sequenced here: peripheral blood, sampled on day 0 of MenACWY control vaccination. The receptor source for this set is an adult in good health.

This rearrangement joins TRBV2 to TRBJ1-2; D perhaps matches TRBD1 (6 bases). From germline, CDR1 is SNHLY and CDR2 FYNNEI. V was clipped by 5 bases and J by 2 bases, with 9 bases between them. The CDR3 spans 13 residues. CDR3 in DNA: TGTGCCAGCAGTCAGGACAGCAACTATGGCTACACCTTC. Protein product: CASSQDSNYGYTF.

The V and J genes are TRBV29-1 and TRBJ1-5; 9 bases are a match to TRBD1. CDR1 and CDR2 (germline): SQVTM, ANQGSEA. Trimming cost V 6 bases and J 1 base; bases outside gene matches: 4. This CDR3 is built from 14 residues. The chain's CDR3 is CSVGTGNSNQPQHF. The CDR3 DNA follows: TGCAGCGTAGGGACAGGGAACAGCAATCAGCCCCAGCATTTT.

The chain uses TRBV5-1 and TRBJ2-5; the D gene could be TRBD1 or TRBD2 (6 bases each). Germline CDR1 is SGHRS and CDR2 is YFSETQ. Deletions cut 4 bases from V and 5 bases from J, with 12 bases between. There are 13 residues in the CDR3. CDR3: CASSETGGETQYF. The CDR3 coding sequence is TGCGCCAGCAGCGAGACCGGGGGCGAGACCCAGTACTTC.

This sequence joins TRBV11-2 and TRBJ1-3; D remains ambiguous. The CDR3 totals 15 residues. V was shortened by 3 bases and J by 4 bases, with 13 bases between the two germline ends. CDR1 is SGHAT, CDR2 FQNNGV, per germline. DNA for the CDR3: TGTGCCAGCAGCTTCCCCGGGCAGGCCGGAAACACCATATATTTT. Residues: CASSFPGQAGNTIYF.

The V and J genes are TRBV19 and TRBJ2-2, with 9 bases fitting TRBD1. This CDR3 is 14 amino acids long. Germline trimming cut 4 bases from V and 4 bases from J; bases unmatched to any gene: 1. Per the germline V gene, CDR1 is LNHDA and CDR2 is SQIVND (reference sequence). In nucleotides, the CDR3 is TGTGCCAGTAGTACGACAGGGGGCACCGGGGAGCTGTTTTTT. This gives the protein CASSTTGGTGELFF.

The CDR3 here is CASSPSSYNEQFF. The CDR3 DNA follows: TGTGCCAGCAGCCCGAGCTCCTACAATGAGCAGTTCTTC. V is TRBV5-6 and J is TRBJ2-1; D is ambiguous. The ends were cut back, 4 bases at V and 0 bases at J, with 5 bases in the middle. Per the germline V gene, CDR1 is SGHDT and CDR2 is YYEEEE. The CDR3 consists of 13 residues.

The chain employs TRBV4-2 and TRBJ2-1; 8 bases match TRBD2. V lost 0 bases to trimming and J lost 8 bases; unmatched junction nucleotides: 15. The CDR3 has 18 residues. Looked up from germline, CDR1 is LGHNA and CDR2 is YNFKEQ. The CDR3 sequence is CASSQEPRGGTRGDEQFF. The CDR3 nucleotides are TGTGCCAGCAGCCAAGAGCCCCGGGGCGGGACTAGGGGCGATGAGCAGTTCTTC.

This chain uses TRBV5-1 with TRBJ1-2; D might be TRBD1 (6 bases). From germline, CDR1 is SGHRS and CDR2 YFSETQ. V lost 4 bases, J lost 6 bases, and 19 bases lay in between. This CDR3 contains 15 residues. The CDR3 DNA reads TGCGCCAGCAGCGCAACCTTGACTGGGGGGCATGGCTACACCTTC. It specifies CASSATLTGGHGYTF.

The V gene is TRBV20-1, the J gene TRBJ2-1; 9 bases align to TRBD1. The CDR3 covers 15 residues. V lost 3 bases, J lost 2 bases, and 5 bases stayed unmatched. The germline CDR1 and CDR2 sequences are DFQATT and SNEGSKA (reference sequence). CDR3 in amino acids: CSASGGQGTYNEQFF. The CDR3 DNA follows: TGCAGTGCTAGTGGGGGACAGGGAACCTACAATGAGCAGTTCTTC.

The chain joins TRBV18 to TRBJ1-5, with D unclear. CDR1 and CDR2 (germline): KGHSH, LQKENI. With 3 bases removed from V and 0 bases from J, the gap between germline ends came to 3 bases. This CDR3 has 13 amino acids. As DNA, the CDR3 is TGTGCCAGCTCACCGAGTAGCAATCAGCCCCAGCATTTT. Its protein is CASSPSSNQPQHF.

This chain connects TRBV5-1 to TRBJ2-7; D may match TRBD1 or TRBD2 (6 bases each). This CDR3 spans 14 amino acids. From germline, CDR1 is SGHRS and CDR2 YFSETQ. V was clipped by 6 bases and J by 2 bases, with 15 bases between them. The CDR3 DNA reads TGCGCCAGCACCTCCGGGGGCAGAGCCTACGAGCAGTACTTC. Translated: CASTSGGRAYEQYF.

V is TRBV29-1 and J is TRBJ1-1; perhaps TRBD1 as D (5 bases). Germline V lookup: CDR1 SQVTM, CDR2 ANQGSEA. The CDR3 consists of 13 residues. The V and J ends lost 7 bases and 0 bases respectively, with 12 bases between them. CDR3 sequence: CSDQPTVNTEAFF. In DNA form, the CDR3 reads TGCAGCGACCAGCCGACAGTGAACACTGAAGCTTTCTTT.

The rearrangement uses TRBV6-6 and TRBJ1-3; no firm D call. This CDR3 comprises 15 residues. The V end lost 8 bases, the J end lost 1 base, and 15 bases lay between the germline ends. The germline V gene encodes CDR1 MNHNY and CDR2 SVGAGI (reference sequence). The CDR3 reads CASGSSRGSGNTIYF. The CDR3 nucleotides are TGTGCCAGCGGTTCCTCTAGAGGGTCTGGAAACACCATATATTTT.